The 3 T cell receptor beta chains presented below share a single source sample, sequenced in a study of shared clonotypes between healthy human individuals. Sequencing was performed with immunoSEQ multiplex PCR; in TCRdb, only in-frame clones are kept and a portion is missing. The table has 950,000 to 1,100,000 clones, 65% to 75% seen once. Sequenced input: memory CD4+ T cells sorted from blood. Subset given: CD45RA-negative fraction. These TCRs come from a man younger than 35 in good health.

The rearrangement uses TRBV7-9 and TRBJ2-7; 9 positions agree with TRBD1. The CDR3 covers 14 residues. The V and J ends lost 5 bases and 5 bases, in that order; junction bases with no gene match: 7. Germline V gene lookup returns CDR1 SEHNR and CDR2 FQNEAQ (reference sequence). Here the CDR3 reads CASSRRGQGNEQYF. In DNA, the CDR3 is TGTGCCAGCAGCCGAAGGGGACAGGGAAACGAGCAGTACTTC.

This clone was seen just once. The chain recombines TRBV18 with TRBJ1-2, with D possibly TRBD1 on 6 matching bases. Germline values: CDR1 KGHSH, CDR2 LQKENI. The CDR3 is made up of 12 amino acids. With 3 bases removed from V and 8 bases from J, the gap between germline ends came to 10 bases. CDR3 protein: CASSPQGHGYTF. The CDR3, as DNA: TGTGCCAGCTCACCCCAGGGGCACGGCTACACCTTC.

CDR3 residues: CAINHGTGTPVYGYTF. Written as DNA, the CDR3 is TGTGCCATCAACCATGGGACAGGGACTCCTGTCTATGGCTACACCTTC. The V gene is TRBV10-3, the J gene TRBJ1-2; TRBD1 matches at 9 bases. CDR1 ENHRY and CDR2 SYGVKD come from the germline V gene. V was clipped by 7 bases and J by 4 bases; unmatched bases: 13. This CDR3 has 16 amino acids.